These 2 T cell receptor beta chains originate from one sample sequenced in a study of cytomegalovirus exposure and HLA in healthy donors. PCR involved 60 Vbeta and 13 Jbeta primers. Profiled with immunoSEQ multiplex PCR; TCRdb holds only in-frame clones, not every one. The table records a few hundred thousand clones, 75% to 85% of them present only once. What was sequenced was PBMCs. These TCRs come from a woman aged 55-70 years in good health and CMV-seropositive.

The V gene is TRBV29-1, the J gene TRBJ1-2; 7 nucleotides match TRBD1. In germline, CDR1 is SQVTM, CDR2 ANQGSEA. V lost 6 bases to trimming and J lost 2 bases; unmatched junction nucleotides: 6. CDR3 size: 13 residues. The CDR3 DNA reads as TGCAGCGTAACCGGGACAGTCAACTATGGCTACACCTTC. Amino acid sequence: CSVTGTVNYGYTF.

CDR3 sequence: CASSYGTGVYGYTF. CDR3 coding DNA: TGTGCCAGCAGTTACGGGACAGGGGTTTATGGCTACACCTTC. This chain uses TRBV6-5 with TRBJ1-2, with 10 bases lining up with TRBD1. Germline assignment: CDR1 MNHEY and CDR2 SVGAGI. CDR3 length: 14 residues. Trimming at V came to 2 bases and at J to 5 bases, leaving 2 bases not matched to a gene.